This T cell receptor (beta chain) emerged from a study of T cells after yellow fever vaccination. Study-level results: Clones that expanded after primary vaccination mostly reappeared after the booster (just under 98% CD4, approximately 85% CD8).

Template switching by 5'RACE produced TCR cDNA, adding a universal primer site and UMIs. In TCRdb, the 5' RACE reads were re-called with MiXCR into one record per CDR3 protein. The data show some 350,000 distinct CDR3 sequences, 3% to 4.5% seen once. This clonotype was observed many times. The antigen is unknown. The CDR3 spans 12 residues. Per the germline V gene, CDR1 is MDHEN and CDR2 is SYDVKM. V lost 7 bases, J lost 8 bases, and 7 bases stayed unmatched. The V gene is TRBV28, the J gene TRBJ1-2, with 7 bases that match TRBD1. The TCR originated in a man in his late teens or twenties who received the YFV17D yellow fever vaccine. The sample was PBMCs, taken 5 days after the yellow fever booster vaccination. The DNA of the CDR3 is TGTGCCAGCACTCAGGGGGGCGTAGGCTACACCTTC. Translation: CASTQGGVGYTF.